This T cell receptor beta chain was recovered during a study of T cell responses to AZD1222 COVID-19 vaccine. Study summary: Second-dose intervals of approximately 4 or approximately 12 weeks were pooled.

General study findings and limits: Seropositive at baseline were only a handful of AZD1222 recipients. Spike-wide coverage was observed for vaccine-associated CD4 TCRs, with dominant responses at 160-218 and 743-854.

To note about this clone: Its matching antigen is unknown.

Only in-frame clones appear in the TCRdb table, and some are missing; sequencing was by immunoSEQ multiplex PCR. The sample has roughly 91,000 clones; roughly nine tenths are singletons. The specimen comprised peripheral blood, sampled on day 0 of AZD1222 vaccination. This TCR was recovered from an adult in good health.

The CDR3 region is CASSPPGETQYF. The CDR3 region has the DNA TGCGCCAGCAGCCCCCCCGGGGAGACCCAGTACTTC. The V call is TRBV4-1, the J call TRBJ2-5; D gene uncertain. The germline CDR1 and CDR2 sequences are MGHRA and YSYEKL. CDR3 size: 12 residues. The V gene lost 4 bases and the J gene lost 5 bases, with 8 bases spanning the gap.